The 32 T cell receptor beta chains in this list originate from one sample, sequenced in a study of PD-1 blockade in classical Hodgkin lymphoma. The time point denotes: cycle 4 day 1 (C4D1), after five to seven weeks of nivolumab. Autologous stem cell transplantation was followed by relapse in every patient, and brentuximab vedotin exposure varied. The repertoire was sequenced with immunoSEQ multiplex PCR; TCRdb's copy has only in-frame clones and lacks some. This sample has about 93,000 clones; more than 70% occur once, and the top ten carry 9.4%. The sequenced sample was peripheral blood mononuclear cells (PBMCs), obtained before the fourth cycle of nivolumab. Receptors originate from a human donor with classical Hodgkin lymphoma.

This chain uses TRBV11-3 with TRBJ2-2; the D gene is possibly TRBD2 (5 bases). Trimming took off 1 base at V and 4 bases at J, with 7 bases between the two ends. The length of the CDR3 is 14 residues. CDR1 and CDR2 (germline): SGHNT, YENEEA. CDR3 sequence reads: CASSLGGSTGELFF. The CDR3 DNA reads TGTGCCAGCAGCTTAGGTGGGAGCACCGGGGAGCTGTTTTTT.

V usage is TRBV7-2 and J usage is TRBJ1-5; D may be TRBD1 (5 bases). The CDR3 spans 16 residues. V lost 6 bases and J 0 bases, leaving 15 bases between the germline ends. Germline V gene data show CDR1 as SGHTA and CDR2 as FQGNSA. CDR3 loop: CASSSRQPYSNQPQHF. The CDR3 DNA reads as TGTGCCAGCAGTTCAAGACAGCCTTATAGCAATCAGCCCCAGCATTTT. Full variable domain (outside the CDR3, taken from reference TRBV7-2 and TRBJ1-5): GAGVSQSPSNKVTEKGKDVELRCDPISGHTALYWYRQSLGQGLEFLIYFQGNSAPDKSGLPSDRFSAERTGGSVSTLTIQRTQQEDSAVYLCASSSRQPYSNQPQHFGDGTRLSIL.

CDR3 in amino acids: CASSPGLAGTGEQFF. DNA of the CDR3: TGTGCCAGCAGCCCGGGACTAGCGGGTACAGGGGAGCAGTTCTTC. The gene calls are TRBV6-4 and TRBJ2-1; the match to TRBD2 covers 12 bases. The trim removed 6 bases at V and 10 bases at J, leaving 10 bases unmatched. The CDR3 runs to 15 residues. Germline V gives CDR1 MRHNA, CDR2 SNTAGT.

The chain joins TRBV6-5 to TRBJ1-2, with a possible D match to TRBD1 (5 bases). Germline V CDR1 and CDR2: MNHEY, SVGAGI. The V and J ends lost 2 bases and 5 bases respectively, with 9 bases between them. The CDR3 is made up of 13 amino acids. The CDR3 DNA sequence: TGTGCCAGCAGTTACGGGGGACCTTATGGCTACACCTTC. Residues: CASSYGGPYGYTF.

CDR3 sequence reads: CASSLVRGGFQETQYF. In nucleotides, the CDR3 is TGTGCCAGCAGCTTAGTAAGAGGGGGCTTCCAAGAGACCCAGTACTTC. J is TRBJ2-5 and V is TRBV11-1; TRBD1 matches at 7 bases. Germline V gene lookup returns CDR1 SGHAT and CDR2 FQDESV (reference sequence). The V gene end was trimmed by 1 base and the J gene end by 1 base; junction bases not matched to a gene: 6. There are 16 residues in the CDR3.

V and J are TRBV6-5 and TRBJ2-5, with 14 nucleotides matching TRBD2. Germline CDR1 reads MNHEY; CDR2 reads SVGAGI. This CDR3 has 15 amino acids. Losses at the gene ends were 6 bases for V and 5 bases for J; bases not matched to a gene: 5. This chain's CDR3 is CASSRLAGGPETQYF. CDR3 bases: TGTGCCAGCAGCAGACTAGCGGGAGGGCCGGAGACCCAGTACTTC.

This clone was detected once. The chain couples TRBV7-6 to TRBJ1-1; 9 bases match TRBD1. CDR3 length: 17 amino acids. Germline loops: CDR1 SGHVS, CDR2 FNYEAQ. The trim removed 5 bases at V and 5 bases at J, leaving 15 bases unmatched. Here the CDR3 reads CASSPTRAGTGSTEAFF. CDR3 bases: TGTGCCAGCAGCCCCACCCGCGCCGGGACAGGGAGTACTGAAGCTTTCTTT. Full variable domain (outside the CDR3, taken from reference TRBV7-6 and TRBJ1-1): GAGVSQSPRYKVTKRGQDVALRCDPISGHVSLYWYRQALGQGPEFLTYFNYEAQQDKSGLPNDRFSAERPEGSISTLTIQRTEQRDSAMYRCASSPTRAGTGSTEAFFGQGTRLTVV.

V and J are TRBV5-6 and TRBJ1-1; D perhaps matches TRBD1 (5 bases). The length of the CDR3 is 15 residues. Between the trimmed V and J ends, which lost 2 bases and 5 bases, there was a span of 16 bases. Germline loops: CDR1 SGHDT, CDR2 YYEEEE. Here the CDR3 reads CASSFKGRWTTEAFF. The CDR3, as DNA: TGTGCCAGCAGCTTTAAAGGGCGGTGGACAACTGAAGCTTTCTTT.

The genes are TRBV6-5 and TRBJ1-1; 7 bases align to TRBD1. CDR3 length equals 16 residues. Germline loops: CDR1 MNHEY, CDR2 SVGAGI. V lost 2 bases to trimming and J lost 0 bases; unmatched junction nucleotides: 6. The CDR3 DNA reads TGTGCCAGCAGTTACGCCCTGGGACAGTTGAACACTGAAGCTTTCTTT. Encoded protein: CASSYALGQLNTEAFF.

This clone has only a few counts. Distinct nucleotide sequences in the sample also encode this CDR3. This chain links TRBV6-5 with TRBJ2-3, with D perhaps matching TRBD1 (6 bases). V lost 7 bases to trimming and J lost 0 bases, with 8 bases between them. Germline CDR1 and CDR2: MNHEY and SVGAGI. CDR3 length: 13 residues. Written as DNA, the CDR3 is TGTGCCAGCAACAGGGCTAGCACAGATACGCAGTATTTT. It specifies CASNRASTDTQYF.

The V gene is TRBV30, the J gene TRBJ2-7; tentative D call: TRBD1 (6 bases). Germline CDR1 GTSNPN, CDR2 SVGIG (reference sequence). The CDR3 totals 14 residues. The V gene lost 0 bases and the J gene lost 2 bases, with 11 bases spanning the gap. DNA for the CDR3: TGTGCCTGGAGTGTGGGCAGGGGTGCCTACGAGCAGTACTTC. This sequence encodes CAWSVGRGAYEQYF.

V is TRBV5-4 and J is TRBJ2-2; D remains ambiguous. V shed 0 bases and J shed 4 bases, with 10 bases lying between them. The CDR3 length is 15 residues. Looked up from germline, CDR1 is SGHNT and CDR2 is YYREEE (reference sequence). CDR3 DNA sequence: TGTGCCAGCAGCTTGGTAGGGATCCGCACCGGGGAGCTGTTTTTT. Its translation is CASSLVGIRTGELFF.

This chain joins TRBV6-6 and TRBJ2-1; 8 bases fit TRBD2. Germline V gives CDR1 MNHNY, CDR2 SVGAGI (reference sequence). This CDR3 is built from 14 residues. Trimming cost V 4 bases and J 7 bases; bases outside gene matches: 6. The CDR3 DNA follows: TGTGCCAGCAGTTCGGGACTAGGGGGGAATGAGCAGTTCTTC. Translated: CASSSGLGGNEQFF.

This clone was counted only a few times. CDR3 sequence: CASSITLGATF. The CDR3, as DNA: TGTGCCAGCAGCATAACACTGGGTGCCACCTTC. The V call is TRBV7-9, the J call TRBJ1-2; no firm D call. The germline gives CDR1 SEHNR, CDR2 FQNEAQ (reference sequence). The germline V and J ends were trimmed by 5 bases and 13 bases, with 14 bases remaining between them. The CDR3 is 11 amino acids.

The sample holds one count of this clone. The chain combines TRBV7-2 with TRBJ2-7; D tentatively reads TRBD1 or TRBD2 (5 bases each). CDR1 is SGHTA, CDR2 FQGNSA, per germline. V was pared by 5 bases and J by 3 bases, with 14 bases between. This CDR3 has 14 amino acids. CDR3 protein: CASSKGTGNYEQYF. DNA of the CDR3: TGTGCCAGCAGCAAAGGGACGGGAAACTACGAGCAGTACTTC.

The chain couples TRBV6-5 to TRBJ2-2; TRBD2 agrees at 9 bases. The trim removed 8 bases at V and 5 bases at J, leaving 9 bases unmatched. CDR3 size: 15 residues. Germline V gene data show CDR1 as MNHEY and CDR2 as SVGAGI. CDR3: CASLGLAGRTGELFF. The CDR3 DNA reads TGTGCCAGCCTCGGGCTAGCGGGAAGGACCGGGGAGCTGTTTTTT.

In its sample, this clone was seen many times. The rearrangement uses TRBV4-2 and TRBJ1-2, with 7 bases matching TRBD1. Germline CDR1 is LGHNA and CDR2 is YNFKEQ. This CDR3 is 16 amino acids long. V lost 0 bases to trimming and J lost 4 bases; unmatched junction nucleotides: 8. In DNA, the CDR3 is TGTGCCAGCAGCCAAGATCAAGGGGGGACAGTCTATGGCTACACCTTC. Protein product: CASSQDQGGTVYGYTF.

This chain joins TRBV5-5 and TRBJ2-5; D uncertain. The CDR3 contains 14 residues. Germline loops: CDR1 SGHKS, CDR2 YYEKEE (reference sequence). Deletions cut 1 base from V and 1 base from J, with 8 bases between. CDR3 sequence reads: CASSLLASQETQYF. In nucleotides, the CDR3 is TGTGCCAGCAGCTTGCTCGCATCCCAAGAGACCCAGTACTTC.

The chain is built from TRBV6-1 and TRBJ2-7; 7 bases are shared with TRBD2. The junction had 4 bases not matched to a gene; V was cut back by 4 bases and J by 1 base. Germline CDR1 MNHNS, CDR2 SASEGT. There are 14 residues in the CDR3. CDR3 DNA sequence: TGTGCCAGCAGTGCGGGGGGTAGTTCCTACGAGCAGTACTTC. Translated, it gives CASSAGGSSYEQYF.

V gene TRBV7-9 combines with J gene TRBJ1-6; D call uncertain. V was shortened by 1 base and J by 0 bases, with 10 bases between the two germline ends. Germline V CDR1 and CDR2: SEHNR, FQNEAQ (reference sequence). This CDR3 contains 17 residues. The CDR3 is CASSLVPSRSYNSPLHF. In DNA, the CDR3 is TGTGCCAGCAGCTTAGTGCCCAGCCGCTCCTATAATTCACCCCTCCACTTT.

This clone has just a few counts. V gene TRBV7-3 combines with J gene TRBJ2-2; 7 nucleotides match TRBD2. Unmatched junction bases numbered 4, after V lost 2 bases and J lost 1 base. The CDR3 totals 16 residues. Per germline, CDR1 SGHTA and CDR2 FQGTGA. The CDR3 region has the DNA TGTGCCAGCAGCTTAGCGTCTAGCGGGAACACCGGGGAGCTGTTTTTT. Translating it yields CASSLASSGNTGELFF. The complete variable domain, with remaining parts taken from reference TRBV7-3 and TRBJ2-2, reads GAGVSQTPSNKVTEKGKYVELRCDPISGHTALYWYRQSLGQGPEFLIYFQGTGAADDSGLPNDRFFAVRPEGSVSTLKIQRTERGDSAVYLCASSLASSGNTGELFFGEGSRLTVL.

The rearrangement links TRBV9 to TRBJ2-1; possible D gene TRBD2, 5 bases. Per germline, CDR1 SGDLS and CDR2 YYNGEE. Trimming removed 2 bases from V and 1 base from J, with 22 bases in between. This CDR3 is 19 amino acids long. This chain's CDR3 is CASSVTGTPPIRSYNEQFF. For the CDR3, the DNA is TGTGCCAGCAGCGTTACGGGAACACCCCCCATCAGGTCCTACAATGAGCAGTTCTTC.

CDR3 sequence: CASSLEGTEGETQYF. The DNA for the CDR3 is TGCGCCAGCAGCTTGGAAGGCACAGAAGGAGAGACCCAGTACTTC. The rearrangement uses TRBV5-1 and TRBJ2-5; D remains unclear. The CDR3 is 15 amino acids. The germline V gene encodes CDR1 SGHRS and CDR2 YFSETQ. V dropped 0 bases and J dropped 4 bases, with 13 bases sitting between them.

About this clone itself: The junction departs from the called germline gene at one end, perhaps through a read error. The CDR3 region has the DNA TGTGCCAGCAGCTTAGGCCTAGCGGGAGTTTCGGTACTCTTC. As protein: CASSLGLAGVSVLF. The gene calls are TRBV7-8 and TRBJ2-1; 10 nucleotides agree with TRBD2. The CDR3 length is 14 residues. Germline V gene sequence: CDR1 SGHVS, CDR2 FQNEAQ.

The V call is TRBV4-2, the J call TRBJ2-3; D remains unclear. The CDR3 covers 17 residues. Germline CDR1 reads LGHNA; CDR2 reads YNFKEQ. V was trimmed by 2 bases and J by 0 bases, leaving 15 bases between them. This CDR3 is CASSQTFRQVSTDTQYF. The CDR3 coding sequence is TGTGCCAGCAGCCAAACGTTTCGGCAGGTCAGCACAGATACGCAGTATTTT.

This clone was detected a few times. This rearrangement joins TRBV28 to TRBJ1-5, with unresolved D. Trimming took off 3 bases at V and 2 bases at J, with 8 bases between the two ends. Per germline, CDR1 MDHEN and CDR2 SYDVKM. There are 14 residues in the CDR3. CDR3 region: CASSFPGGNQPQHF. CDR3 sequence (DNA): TGTGCCAGCAGTTTCCCCGGGGGCAATCAGCCCCAGCATTTT.

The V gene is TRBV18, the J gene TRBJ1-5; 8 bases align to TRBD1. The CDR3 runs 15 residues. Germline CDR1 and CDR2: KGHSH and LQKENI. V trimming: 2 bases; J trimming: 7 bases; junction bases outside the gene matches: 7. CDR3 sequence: CASSPSPGGPQPQHF. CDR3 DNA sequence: TGTGCCAGCTCACCATCACCAGGGGGCCCACAGCCCCAGCATTTT.

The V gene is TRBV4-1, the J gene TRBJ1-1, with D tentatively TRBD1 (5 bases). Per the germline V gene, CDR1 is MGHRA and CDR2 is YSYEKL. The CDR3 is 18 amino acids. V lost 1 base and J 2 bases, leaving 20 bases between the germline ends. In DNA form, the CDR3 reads TGCGCCAGCAGCCAAGTGGCCCAAGGGGCGGCGGGAAACACTGAAGCTTTCTTT. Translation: CASSQVAQGAAGNTEAFF.

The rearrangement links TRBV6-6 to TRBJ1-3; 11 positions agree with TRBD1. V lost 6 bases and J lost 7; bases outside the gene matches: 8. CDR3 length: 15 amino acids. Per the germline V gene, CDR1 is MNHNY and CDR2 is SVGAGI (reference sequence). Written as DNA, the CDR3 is TGTGCCAGCAGAGACGGACAGGGGGCCCGTAACACCATATATTTT. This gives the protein CASRDGQGARNTIYF.

The CDR3 nucleotides are TGTGCCAGCAGCTTGTATGGGGGACAAGAGACCCAGTACTTC. Residues: CASSLYGGQETQYF. V usage is TRBV5-6 and J usage is TRBJ2-5; D may correspond to TRBD1 or TRBD2 (5 bases each). Trimming removed 1 base from V and 2 bases from J, with 9 bases in between. CDR3 length equals 14 residues. Germline values: CDR1 SGHDT, CDR2 YYEEEE.

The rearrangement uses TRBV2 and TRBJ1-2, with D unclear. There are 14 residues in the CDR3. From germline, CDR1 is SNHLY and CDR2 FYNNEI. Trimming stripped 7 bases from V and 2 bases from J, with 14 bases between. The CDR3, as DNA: TGTGCCAGCACCGAAGACGTGGTGAACTATGGCTACACCTTC. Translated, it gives CASTEDVVNYGYTF.

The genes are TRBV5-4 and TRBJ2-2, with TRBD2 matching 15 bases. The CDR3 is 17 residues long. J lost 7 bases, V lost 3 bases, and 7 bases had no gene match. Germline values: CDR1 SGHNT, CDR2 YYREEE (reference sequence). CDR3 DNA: TGTGCCAGCAGCTCCGGACTAGCGGGGGGGCCGGACGGGGAGCTGTTTTTT. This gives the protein CASSSGLAGGPDGELFF.